Listed here are 6 T cell receptor beta chains from one sample, sequenced in a study of T cell repertoires in cytomegalovirus infection. The antigens of these receptors remain unknown. TCRdb used MiXCR to reprocess the reads, holding one entry per CDR3 protein. The profile shows some 940,000 distinct CDR3 sequences, 25% to 40% of them singletons. This specimen was cultured CD8+ T cells from PBMCs, taken from culture after CMV antigen stimulation. The receptor source for this set is a human donor in good health (CMV status not recorded). Some clones in this sample may be carry-over from other donors' samples.

The chain is built from TRBV15 and TRBJ2-7; 14 nucleotides match TRBD2. With V trimmed by 6 bases and J by 5 bases, 9 bases remained unmatched. Per germline, CDR1 LNHNV and CDR2 YYDKDF (reference sequence). The CDR3 has 16 residues. The CDR3 sequence is CATSEGTSGGANEQYV. Written as DNA, the CDR3 is TGTGCCACCAGTGAGGGGACTAGCGGGGGAGCGAACGAGCAGTACGTC.

Regarding this clonotype: A much larger clone lies one base from this, so it may be a read error. The V gene is TRBV7-8, the J gene TRBJ2-7; the match to TRBD1 covers 8 bases. Germline V gene data show CDR1 as SGHVS and CDR2 as FQNEAQ. CDR3 size: 17 residues. J gave up 5 bases and V 0 bases, and 12 bases lay outside the gene matches. As DNA, the CDR3 is TGTGCCAGCAGCTTAGCGCGAAACCGGGACAGGACTCACGAGCAGTACGTC. This codes for CASSLARNRDRTHEQYV.

This clonotype was observed at least ten times. The gene calls are TRBV7-2 and TRBJ2-7; tentative D call: TRBD2 (6 bases). There are 15 residues in the CDR3. Trimming stripped 6 bases from V and 3 bases from J, with 18 bases between. Per the germline V gene, CDR1 is SGHTA and CDR2 is FQGNSA. CDR3 bases: TGTGCCAGCAGGAGATCGCTAGCGAACCACTACGAGCAGTACTTC. Protein: CASRRSLANHYEQYF. The full variable domain, with the rest looked up from reference TRBV7-2 and TRBJ2-7, is GAGVSQSPSNKVTEKGKDVELRCDPISGHTALYWYRQSLGQGLEFLIYFQGNSAPDKSGLPSDRFSAERTGGSVSTLTIQRTQQEDSAVYLCASRRSLANHYEQYFGPGTRLTVT.

Comment on this clonotype: One base away lies a much larger clone, so this may be a sequencing read error. This chain joins TRBV7-9 and TRBJ2-3, with a tentative D call TRBD1 (5 bases). This CDR3 contains 15 residues. Trimming removed 5 bases from V and 4 bases from J, with 16 bases in between. Per the germline V gene, CDR1 is SEHNR and CDR2 is FQNEAQ (reference sequence). The CDR3 sequence: CASSPRTREADTQYF. The CDR3 DNA sequence: TGTGCCAGCAGCCCCCGGACACGTGAAGCAGATACGCAGTATTTT.

This clonotype was detected ten times or more. V usage is TRBV18 and J usage is TRBJ2-5; TRBD1 matches 12 bases. CDR3 length: 15 amino acids. V was clipped by 6 bases and J by 5 bases; unmatched bases: 7. Germline loops: CDR1 KGHSH, CDR2 LQKENI. CDR3 sequence reads: CASSGGTGGWETQYF. DNA of the CDR3: TGTGCCAGCTCCGGCGGGACAGGGGGCTGGGAGACCCAGTACTTC.

The chain is built from TRBV7-9 and TRBJ2-1, with TRBD1 matching 9 bases. Unmatched junction bases numbered 5, after V lost 0 bases and J lost 5 bases. CDR1 is SEHNR, CDR2 FQNEAQ, per germline (reference sequence). The CDR3 is 16 amino acids. For the CDR3, the DNA is TGTGCCAGCAGCTTAGCCCCCGGGACAGGGAACAATGAGCAGTTCTTC. Translation gives CASSLAPGTGNNEQFF.